A selection of T cell receptor beta chains follows, all from one sample in a study of human CD4 T cells and Enterobacteriaceae. The assay was immunoSEQ multiplex PCR, and TCRdb's table has in-frame clones only and misses some. The sample lists 25,000 to 30,000 clones; roughly 79% were seen once. The sequencing sample was made of memory CD4+ T cells from blood. These receptors came from a human donor in good health. Both conserved end residues are part of each CDR3. Each record gives: CDR3 length, clone size, J gene, D gene, V gene, CDR3 protein, CDR3 DNA. A D gene is named only where the DNA matches it firmly. Clone size is stated in some rows and not others, as once, few, many or a class when expanded.

len: 15
abundance: NA
j_gene: TRBJ2-7
d_gene: NA
v_gene: TRBV5-1
CDR3aa: CASSSGGTGTYEQYF
CDR3nt: TGCGCCAGCAGCTCGGGGGGGACAGGGACCTACGAGCAGTACTTC

len: 19
abundance: NA
j_gene: TRBJ2-1
d_gene: TRBD2
v_gene: TRBV18
CDR3aa: CASSPPSGVGGGVYNEQFF
CDR3nt: TGTGCCAGCTCACCACCATCGGGGGTTGGCGGGGGAGTCTACAATGAGCAGTTCTTC

len: 16
abundance: NA
j_gene: TRBJ2-6
d_gene: NA
v_gene: TRBV15
CDR3aa: CATSRDPLSGANVLTF
CDR3nt: TGTGCCACCAGCAGAGATCCCCTCTCAGGGGCCAACGTCCTGACTTTC

len: 14
abundance: NA
j_gene: TRBJ1-5
d_gene: TRBD1
v_gene: TRBV29-1
CDR3aa: CSVRQGSNNQPQHF
CDR3nt: TGCAGCGTCAGACAGGGCTCCAACAATCAGCCCCAGCATTTT

len: 18
abundance: NA
j_gene: TRBJ2-5
d_gene: TRBD2
v_gene: TRBV7-2
CDR3aa: CASSAFPGLAGLQETQYF
CDR3nt: TGTGCCAGCAGCGCGTTCCCGGGACTAGCGGGATTACAAGAGACCCAGTACTTC

len: 13
abundance: NA
j_gene: TRBJ2-7
d_gene: TRBD1
v_gene: TRBV5-1
CDR3aa: CASRDRVYYEQYF
CDR3nt: TGCGCCAGCCGCGACAGGGTCTACTACGAGCAGTACTTC

len: 13
abundance: NA
j_gene: TRBJ1-1
d_gene: TRBD1
v_gene: TRBV14
CDR3aa: CASSRDRDTEAFF
CDR3nt: TGTGCCAGCAGCCGGGACAGGGACACTGAAGCTTTCTTT

len: 16
abundance: few
j_gene: TRBJ2-2
d_gene: TRBD2
v_gene: TRBV9
CDR3aa: CASTPSGRGNTGELFF
CDR3nt: TGTGCCAGCACACCTAGCGGGAGGGGGAACACCGGGGAGCTGTTTTTT

len: 15
abundance: NA
j_gene: TRBJ2-7
d_gene: NA
v_gene: TRBV27
CDR3aa: CASSPGYGISYEQYF
CDR3nt: TGTGCCAGCAGTCCTGGGTACGGTATCTCCTACGAGCAGTACTTC

len: 15
abundance: NA
j_gene: TRBJ2-7
d_gene: NA
v_gene: TRBV5-1
CDR3aa: CASSLEGGIVDEQYF
CDR3nt: TGCGCCAGCAGCTTGGAAGGAGGTATCGTCGACGAGCAGTACTTC

len: 15
abundance: NA
j_gene: TRBJ1-2
d_gene: TRBD1
v_gene: TRBV9
CDR3aa: CASSSRQGTNYGYTF
CDR3nt: TGTGCCAGCAGCAGCCGACAGGGAACAAACTATGGCTACACCTTC

len: 15
abundance: NA
j_gene: TRBJ2-3
d_gene: NA
v_gene: TRBV5-1
CDR3aa: CASSLSPGSTDTQYF
CDR3nt: TGCGCCAGCAGCTTGAGTCCGGGTAGCACAGATACGCAGTATTTT

len: 18
abundance: NA
j_gene: TRBJ2-7
d_gene: NA
v_gene: TRBV6-1
CDR3aa: CASSEDPHFVGRGHEQYF
CDR3nt: TGTGCCAGCAGTGAAGATCCCCATTTTGTGGGGAGGGGGCACGAGCAGTACTTC

len: 17
abundance: few
j_gene: TRBJ1-5
d_gene: TRBD1
v_gene: TRBV15
CDR3aa: CATSRGDLTGVDQPQHF
CDR3nt: TGTGCCACCAGCAGAGGGGACCTGACAGGGGTAGACCAGCCCCAGCATTTT

len: 14
abundance: NA
j_gene: TRBJ1-1
d_gene: TRBD1
v_gene: TRBV19
CDR3aa: CASTLQGMNTEAFF
CDR3nt: TGTGCCAGTACCCTACAGGGGATGAACACTGAAGCTTTCTTT

len: 12
abundance: NA
j_gene: TRBJ2-1
d_gene: NA
v_gene: TRBV6-6
CDR3aa: CASSYSGDEQFF
CDR3nt: TGTGCCAGCAGTTACTCGGGAGATGAGCAGTTCTTC

len: 15
abundance: NA
j_gene: TRBJ2-7
d_gene: NA
v_gene: TRBV6-1
CDR3aa: CASRPEVGNSYEQYF
CDR3nt: TGTGCCAGCAGGCCAGAGGTAGGGAACTCCTACGAGCAGTACTTC

len: 12
abundance: once
j_gene: TRBJ2-7
d_gene: NA
v_gene: TRBV7-2
CDR3aa: CASSWGGDEQYF
CDR3nt: TGTGCCAGCAGCTGGGGTGGAGACGAGCAGTACTTC

len: 14
abundance: NA
j_gene: TRBJ1-4
d_gene: NA
v_gene: TRBV7-9
CDR3aa: CASSITGGLEKLFF
CDR3nt: TGTGCCAGCTCCATTACGGGGGGGCTTGAAAAACTGTTTTTT

len: 15
abundance: NA
j_gene: TRBJ1-2
d_gene: TRBD1
v_gene: TRBV29-1
CDR3aa: CSVASLRTGGGGYTF
CDR3nt: TGCAGCGTTGCGAGCCTCCGGACAGGGGGCGGAGGCTACACCTTC

len: 15
abundance: NA
j_gene: TRBJ2-7
d_gene: NA
v_gene: TRBV5-5
CDR3aa: CASSYQDGPFYEQYF
CDR3nt: TGTGCCAGCAGCTATCAGGACGGACCGTTCTACGAGCAGTACTTC

len: 13
abundance: NA
j_gene: TRBJ2-3
d_gene: NA
v_gene: TRBV14
CDR3aa: CASSQAGAAAQYF
CDR3nt: TGTGCCAGCAGCCAAGCCGGGGCCGCGGCGCAGTATTTT

len: 13
abundance: NA
j_gene: TRBJ1-3
d_gene: NA
v_gene: TRBV30
CDR3aa: CAWSASRENTIYF
CDR3nt: TGTGCCTGGAGCGCAAGCCGGGAAAACACCATATATTTT

len: 15
abundance: NA
j_gene: TRBJ2-2
d_gene: TRBD2
v_gene: TRBV5-1
CDR3aa: CASSWTSGRTGELFF
CDR3nt: TGCGCCAGCAGCTGGACTAGCGGGAGAACCGGGGAGCTGTTTTTT

len: 19
abundance: NA
j_gene: TRBJ2-1
d_gene: TRBD2
v_gene: TRBV10-3
CDR3aa: CAISAHVGTSGSSYNEQFF
CDR3nt: TGTGCCATCAGTGCCCATGTTGGGACTAGCGGTAGCTCCTACAATGAGCAGTTCTTC

len: 14
abundance: NA
j_gene: TRBJ2-7
d_gene: NA
v_gene: TRBV5-1
CDR3aa: CASREDSGSYEQYF
CDR3nt: TGCGCCAGCAGGGAGGATAGCGGCTCCTACGAGCAGTACTTC

len: 14
abundance: NA
j_gene: TRBJ2-1
d_gene: TRBD2
v_gene: TRBV29-1
CDR3aa: CSVPVAGVFNEQFF
CDR3nt: TGCAGCGTTCCAGTAGCGGGAGTGTTTAATGAGCAGTTCTTC

len: 15
abundance: NA
j_gene: TRBJ2-2
d_gene: NA
v_gene: TRBV19
CDR3aa: CASSIGGGATGELFF
CDR3nt: TGTGCCAGTAGTATAGGCGGGGGCGCCACCGGGGAGCTGTTTTTT

len: 16
abundance: NA
j_gene: TRBJ2-1
d_gene: NA
v_gene: TRBV7-6
CDR3aa: CASSSTSQGGGAEQFF
CDR3nt: TGTGCCAGCAGCTCCACCTCCCAAGGGGGGGGTGCTGAGCAGTTCTTC

len: 13
abundance: NA
j_gene: TRBJ2-7
d_gene: NA
v_gene: TRBV7-2
CDR3aa: CASSTYLAPEQYF
CDR3nt: TGTGCCAGCAGCACCTATCTAGCGCCCGAGCAGTACTTC

len: 14
abundance: NA
j_gene: TRBJ2-7
d_gene: TRBD1
v_gene: TRBV18
CDR3aa: CASSPPTGVYEQYF
CDR3nt: TGTGCCAGCTCACCACCGACAGGGGTCTACGAGCAGTACTTC

len: 12
abundance: medium-sized
j_gene: TRBJ2-2
d_gene: NA
v_gene: TRBV19
CDR3aa: CASSTQTGELFF
CDR3nt: TGTGCCAGTAGTACCCAAACCGGGGAGCTGTTTTTT

len: 17
abundance: few
j_gene: TRBJ1-2
d_gene: TRBD1
v_gene: TRBV4-2
CDR3aa: CASSPERGTGGRDGYTF
CDR3nt: TGTGCCAGCAGCCCGGAACGTGGGACAGGGGGACGTGATGGCTACACCTTC

len: 15
abundance: NA
j_gene: TRBJ1-1
d_gene: NA
v_gene: TRBV5-1
CDR3aa: CASSFEGARNTEAFF
CDR3nt: TGCGCCAGCAGCTTTGAAGGGGCGCGGAACACTGAAGCTTTCTTT

len: 14
abundance: NA
j_gene: TRBJ2-6
d_gene: NA
v_gene: TRBV5-6
CDR3aa: CASTGASGANVLTF
CDR3nt: TGTGCCAGCACAGGGGCGTCTGGGGCCAACGTCCTGACTTTC

len: 14
abundance: once
j_gene: TRBJ2-7
d_gene: TRBD1
v_gene: TRBV28
CDR3aa: CASNTRGRGYEQYF
CDR3nt: TGTGCCAGCAATACTAGGGGGCGCGGCTACGAGCAGTACTTC

len: 17
abundance: NA
j_gene: TRBJ1-4
d_gene: TRBD1
v_gene: TRBV28
CDR3aa: CASSSQGAHATNEKLFF
CDR3nt: TGTGCCAGCAGCTCCCAGGGGGCACATGCAACTAATGAAAAACTGTTTTTT

len: 14
abundance: NA
j_gene: TRBJ2-5
d_gene: NA
v_gene: TRBV2
CDR3aa: CASRRTDNQETQYF
CDR3nt: TGTGCCAGCAGACGGACAGATAACCAAGAGACCCAGTACTTC

len: 15
abundance: NA
j_gene: TRBJ1-5
d_gene: NA
v_gene: TRBV19
CDR3aa: CASSIPGYSNQPQHF
CDR3nt: TGTGCCAGTAGTATACCAGGTTATAGCAATCAGCCCCAGCATTTT

len: 14
abundance: NA
j_gene: TRBJ1-2
d_gene: NA
v_gene: TRBV29-1
CDR3aa: CSVEEGASLYGYTF
CDR3nt: TGCAGCGTTGAAGAAGGCGCGTCCCTCTATGGCTACACCTTC

len: 14
abundance: few
j_gene: TRBJ1-2
d_gene: NA
v_gene: TRBV6-6
CDR3aa: CASSNRAANYGYTF
CDR3nt: TGTGCCAGCTCTAATCGGGCAGCTAACTATGGCTACACCTTC

len: 14
abundance: NA
j_gene: TRBJ2-5
d_gene: NA
v_gene: TRBV18
CDR3aa: CASSPAWGLETQYF
CDR3nt: TGTGCCAGCTCACCGGCCTGGGGGTTGGAGACCCAGTACTTC

len: 14
abundance: NA
j_gene: TRBJ2-5
d_gene: NA
v_gene: TRBV6-1
CDR3aa: CASIAQGGKETQYF
CDR3nt: TGTGCCAGCATCGCACAGGGTGGGAAAGAGACCCAGTACTTC

len: 13
abundance: NA
j_gene: TRBJ1-1
d_gene: NA
v_gene: TRBV7-3
CDR3aa: CASSLGMNTEAFF
CDR3nt: TGTGCCAGCAGCTTAGGGATGAACACTGAAGCTTTCTTT

len: 16
abundance: NA
j_gene: TRBJ2-1
d_gene: TRBD2
v_gene: TRBV4-2
CDR3aa: CASSQGGTSGMLRQFF
CDR3nt: TGTGCCAGCAGCCAAGGTGGGACTAGCGGGATGTTAAGGCAGTTCTTC

len: 20
abundance: NA
j_gene: TRBJ2-1
d_gene: TRBD2
v_gene: TRBV19
CDR3aa: CASSPSPPNLGAGVYNEQFF
CDR3nt: TGTGCCAGTAGTCCGAGTCCCCCGAATTTAGGGGCGGGGGTCTACAATGAGCAGTTCTTC

len: 13
abundance: NA
j_gene: TRBJ2-4
d_gene: NA
v_gene: TRBV28
CDR3aa: CASLDRSDYIQYF
CDR3nt: TGTGCCAGCCTCGACAGAAGCGACTACATTCAGTACTTC

len: 15
abundance: once
j_gene: TRBJ2-3
d_gene: NA
v_gene: TRBV9
CDR3aa: CASSVGSLAGDTQYF
CDR3nt: TGTGCCAGCAGCGTAGGCTCACTAGCAGGGGATACGCAGTATTTT

len: 16
abundance: NA
j_gene: TRBJ2-3
d_gene: TRBD2
v_gene: TRBV2
CDR3aa: CASGGVLAGGGDTQYF
CDR3nt: TGTGCCAGCGGGGGGGTTCTGGCGGGAGGTGGAGATACGCAGTATTTT

len: 17
abundance: NA
j_gene: TRBJ2-1
d_gene: TRBD1
v_gene: TRBV5-5
CDR3aa: CASSFRTGASTGNEQFF
CDR3nt: TGTGCCAGCAGCTTCCGGACAGGGGCCTCAACTGGCAATGAGCAGTTCTTC

len: 14
abundance: NA
j_gene: TRBJ2-7
d_gene: NA
v_gene: TRBV9
CDR3aa: CASSVGGRLEEQYF
CDR3nt: TGTGCCAGCAGCGTTGGGGGACGATTGGAGGAGCAGTACTTC

len: 16
abundance: NA
j_gene: TRBJ2-3
d_gene: NA
v_gene: TRBV6-6
CDR3aa: CASSLPVVLGTDTQYF
CDR3nt: TGTGCCAGCAGCCTCCCAGTAGTACTAGGCACAGATACGCAGTATTTT

len: 15
abundance: NA
j_gene: TRBJ1-2
d_gene: NA
v_gene: TRBV2
CDR3aa: CASSARWGRGYGYTF
CDR3nt: TGTGCCAGCAGTGCCCGATGGGGACGGGGCTATGGCTACACCTTC

len: 16
abundance: NA
j_gene: TRBJ1-5
d_gene: TRBD1
v_gene: TRBV5-6
CDR3aa: CASSADRGRSNQPQHF
CDR3nt: TGTGCCAGCAGCGCTGACAGGGGACGAAGCAATCAGCCCCAGCATTTT

len: 13
abundance: few
j_gene: TRBJ2-1
d_gene: TRBD1
v_gene: TRBV6-4
CDR3aa: CASTVTGDSEQFF
CDR3nt: TGTGCCAGCACCGTGACAGGGGATAGTGAGCAGTTCTTC

len: 14
abundance: NA
j_gene: TRBJ2-7
d_gene: NA
v_gene: TRBV18
CDR3aa: CASSPDPGSHEQYF
CDR3nt: TGTGCCAGCTCACCGGATCCAGGGTCCCACGAGCAGTACTTC